This TCR beta chain was recorded in a study of T-cell memory formation after mild COVID-19. Each CDR3 protein gets one entry after TCRdb re-called the 5' RACE reads with MiXCR. The sample lists about 360,000 distinct CDR3 sequences, roughly an eighth occurring once. At least ten counts were recorded for this clonotype. The antigen remains undetermined. Study outcomes and limitations: The CD4+ clones that contracted clustered mainly within CM and EM, and the CD8+ clones concentrated in EMRA. The study detected some responding clones in pre-infection memory, suggesting cross-reactive memory joined. SARS-CoV-2 specificity of second-wave clones peaking day 37 was unconfirmed.

Per germline, CDR1 SGHTA and CDR2 FQGTGA. Trimming stripped 5 bases from V and 7 bases from J, with 26 bases between. This CDR3 spans 17 amino acids. The sequenced material came from PBMCs or a T cell subset sorted from them (not recorded which). The clonotype originates from a man aged 18 to 30 who had mild COVID-19 (a few samples of this study predate the infection). Cell type and time point are not known. The chain is built from TRBV7-3 and TRBJ1-2; D is possibly TRBD1 (5 bases). Here the CDR3 reads CASSQHRPDGAPGGYTF. For the CDR3, the DNA is TGTGCCAGCAGCCAACACCGCCCCGACGGGGCCCCCGGTGGCTACACCTTC.